This TCR beta chain is drawn from a study of OX40 agonist ivuxolimab in advanced cancers. Looking at the study overall: The treatment was a fully human IgG2 OX40 agonist, ivuxolimab.

Sequenced by immunoSEQ multiplex PCR; TCRdb stores in-frame clones only, minus some. Altogether about 80,000 clones are present, around 86% being singletons, with the ten largest covering approximately 1.9%. The CDR3 is made up of 14 amino acids. The V end lost 1 base, the J end lost 8 bases, and 11 bases lay between the germline ends. From germline, CDR1 is SGHTA and CDR2 FQGNSA. The sequences come from CD4+ or CD8+ T cells sorted from blood, collected in a trial of the OX40 agonist ivuxolimab. The chain is built from TRBV7-2 and TRBJ1-4; D is perhaps TRBD1 (6 bases). The origin of this receptor is an adult with an advanced solid tumor such as melanoma, head and neck, liver or kidney cancer. The DNA of the CDR3 is TGTGCCAGCAGCTTAGACAGGGAGGTCGAAAAACTGTTTTTT. This codes for CASSLDREVEKLFF. Variable domain in full (rest from reference TRBV7-2 and TRBJ1-4): GAGVSQSPSNKVTEKGKDVELRCDPISGHTALYWYRQSLGQGLEFLIYFQGNSAPDKSGLPSDRFSAERTGGSVSTLTIQRTQQEDSAVYLCASSLDREVEKLFFGSGTQLSVL.